Shown below are 9 T cell receptor beta chains from a single sample sequenced in a study. The protocol was immunoSEQ multiplex PCR, while the TCRdb copy is restricted to in-frame clones and leaves out a portion. The table lists under 90,000 clones, roughly 95% of them singletons. Sequences were obtained from PBMCs. These receptor sequences come from a man aged 35 to 55 with rheumatoid arthritis.

The chain recombines TRBV18 with TRBJ2-7, with 8 bases identical to TRBD2. V gave up 4 bases and J gave up 1 base; unmatched junction bases: 6. This CDR3 spans 15 amino acids. From germline, CDR1 is KGHSH and CDR2 LQKENI. DNA of the CDR3: TGTGCCAGCTCACTTATCACTAGCGGATCCTACGAGCAGTACTTC. This encodes CASSLITSGSYEQYF. Drawing the rest from reference TRBV18 and TRBJ2-7, the complete variable domain is NAGVMQNPRHLVRRRGQEARLRCSPMKGHSHVYWYRQLPEEGLKFMVYLQKENIIDESGMPKERFSAEFPKEGPSILRIQQVVRGDSAAYFCASSLITSGSYEQYFGPGTRLTVT.

This chain uses TRBV6-5 with TRBJ1-6; possibly TRBD1 for D (5 bases). The CDR3 runs to 14 residues. The germline V gene has CDR1 MNHEY and CDR2 SVGAGI. Trimming shortened V by 5 bases and J by 4 bases, and 9 bases separated the two germline ends. CDR3 sequence reads: CASSLTEYNSPLHF. The CDR3 bases are TGTGCCAGCAGTCTGACAGAGTATAATTCACCCCTCCACTTT.

Comments on this clone: One end of the junction is discordant with germline, which a read error may explain. The chain has TRBV11-2 and TRBJ2-7; 7 positions agree with TRBD1. Germline values: CDR1 SGHAT, CDR2 FQNNGV. The CDR3 has 11 residues. Here the CDR3 reads CASSYPGTEVF. The DNA for the CDR3 is TGTGCCAGCAGCTACCCCGGGACAGAAGTCTTC.

The J gene is TRBJ2-4, the V gene TRBV28; tentative D call: TRBD2 (6 bases). Trimming shortened V by 3 bases and J by 0 bases, and 15 bases separated the two germline ends. The length of the CDR3 is 17 residues. The germline gives CDR1 MDHEN, CDR2 SYDVKM. As DNA, the CDR3 is TGTGCCAGCAGTTTCGGGGGTGAATTGATAGCCAAAAACATTCAGTACTTC. Translating gives CASSFGGELIAKNIQYF.

This chain connects TRBV6-4 to TRBJ2-3; D call uncertain. Germline lookup yields CDR1 MRHNA and CDR2 SNTAGT. Between the trimmed V and J ends, which lost 0 bases and 3 bases, there was a span of 4 bases. The CDR3 totals 13 residues. CDR3 loop: CASSDSTTDTQYF. CDR3 bases: TGTGCCAGCAGTGACTCGACTACAGATACGCAGTATTTT.

This sequence joins TRBV28 and TRBJ2-7; D possibly corresponds to TRBD2 (5 bases). The CDR3 runs to 15 residues. In germline, CDR1 is MDHEN, CDR2 SYDVKM. V gave up 4 bases and J gave up 2 bases, with 15 bases separating them. DNA for the CDR3: TGTGCCAGCAGTTCTTCATCCGGGATTACCTACGAGCAGTACTTC. This sequence encodes CASSSSSGITYEQYF.

V usage is TRBV5-1 and J usage is TRBJ1-2; D perhaps matches TRBD1 (6 bases). Germline-derived CDR1 and CDR2 are SGHRS and YFSETQ. The CDR3 has 14 amino acids. Trimming pared 0 bases from V and 6 bases from J, leaving 12 bases between. Here the CDR3 reads CASSLGQGSHGYTF. CDR3 DNA: TGCGCCAGCAGCTTGGGTCAGGGGAGCCATGGCTACACCTTC.

The chain joins TRBV7-9 to TRBJ1-3, with D tentatively TRBD1 (5 bases). The V and J ends lost 3 bases and 2 bases respectively, with 14 bases between them. Germline V CDR1 and CDR2: SEHNR, FQNEAQ (reference sequence). The CDR3 extends over 16 amino acids. The CDR3 DNA follows: TGTGCCAGCAGCTTCGATGGGACTATACCTGGAAACACCATATATTTT. Translating it yields CASSFDGTIPGNTIYF. Supplemented by reference TRBV7-9 and TRBJ1-3, the full variable domain reads DTGVSQNPRHKITKRGQNVTFRCDPISEHNRLYWYRQTLGQGPEFLTYFQNEAQLEKSRLLSDRFSAERPKGSFSTLEIQRTEQGDSAMYLCASSFDGTIPGNTIYFGEGSWLTVV.

The chain couples TRBV4-2 to TRBJ1-6; TRBD1 might be the D (5 bases). Germline lookup yields CDR1 LGHNA and CDR2 YNFKEQ. V lost 0 bases, J lost 9 bases, and 15 bases lay in between. This CDR3 contains 16 residues. CDR3 sequence (DNA): TGTGCCAGCAGCCAAGATCCCGGAGGGGAGGGTTCACCCCTCCACTTT. As protein: CASSQDPGGEGSPLHF.